This TCR beta chain was documented in a study of blood T cell repertoires in COVID-19. Study context: Acute-phase and convalescent COVID-19 samples originated in the United States, Italy and Spain.

Germline V gene sequence: CDR1 MNHEY, CDR2 SVGAGI. The CDR3 consists of 15 residues. Trimming took 6 bases from V and 0 from J; bases not matched to a gene: 4. This clone occurred once. Data came from immunoSEQ multiplex PCR; TCRdb stores just in-frame clones and leaves some out. The sample shows roughly 460,000 clones, 70% to 90% of them seen only once. This TCR was sampled from a man younger than 35 with COVID-19, enrolled during active disease. What was sequenced was peripheral blood. J is TRBJ2-1 and V is TRBV6-5; 8 bases fit TRBD2. Written as DNA, the CDR3 is TGTGCCAGCAGCACCCGGGGGGGCTCCTACAATGAGCAGTTCTTC. It yields the protein CASSTRGGSYNEQFF.